Below, 5 T cell receptor beta chains from the same sample are listed, as sequenced in a study of graft-versus-host responses after intestinal transplantation. The repertoire was sequenced with immunoSEQ multiplex PCR; TCRdb's copy has only in-frame clones and lacks some. Of under 20,000 clones listed, about 89% are singletons. This specimen was bone marrow, taken just under 130 days after transplant. These receptors were collected from a human patient who received an intestinal transplant, so some T cells may come from the graft donor.

This clone occurred once. The chain uses TRBV27 and TRBJ2-7; 10 positions match TRBD1. Per germline, CDR1 MNHEY and CDR2 SMNVEV (reference sequence). This CDR3 is built from 15 residues. V gave up 5 bases and J gave up 4 bases; unmatched junction bases: 8. This CDR3 is CASSPPPGQGYEQYF. The CDR3 DNA sequence: TGTGCCAGCAGTCCTCCGCCGGGACAGGGGTACGAGCAGTACTTC.

The V and J genes are TRBV4-1 and TRBJ2-7, with D possibly matching TRBD2 (6 bases). The CDR3 extends over 15 amino acids. V shed 4 bases and J shed 4 bases, with 17 bases lying between them. Germline-derived CDR1 and CDR2 are MGHRA and YSYEKL. The CDR3 nucleotides are TGCGCCAGCAGCCTTGGAGCGGCGGGATGGTACGAGCAGTACTTC. Protein sequence: CASSLGAAGWYEQYF.

The chain employs TRBV19 and TRBJ2-5, with D possibly being TRBD2 (5 bases). The end of the DNA is better explained by TRBJ2-7, so the J call may be wrong. The length of the CDR3 is 13 residues. Germline lookup yields CDR1 LNHDA and CDR2 SQIVND (reference sequence). CDR3 residues: CASSYYPGSEQYF. DNA for the CDR3: TGTGCCAGTAGCTATTACCCGGGATCCGAGCAGTACTTC.

This chain connects TRBV5-1 to TRBJ2-7; tentatively, D is TRBD1 or TRBD2 (5 bases each). Germline V CDR1 and CDR2: SGHRS, YFSETQ. CDR3 length equals 15 residues. V lost 4 bases, J lost 9 bases, and 23 bases lay in between. The CDR3 DNA sequence: TGCGCCAGCAGCGTGGAGCCGGGACCATTTAATTGGCAGTACTTC. This codes for CASSVEPGPFNWQYF.

This chain joins TRBV9 and TRBJ2-3, with 9 bases identical to TRBD2. The CDR3 contains 15 residues. V shed 4 bases, J shed 3 bases, and the junction held 6 bases outside the gene matches. Germline CDR1 SGDLS, CDR2 YYNGEE. CDR3 DNA sequence: TGTGCCAGCAGCTCGCGGGGGGGAAGTACAGATACGCAGTATTTT. Translating it yields CASSSRGGSTDTQYF.